The 14 T cell receptor beta chains reported below all come from one sample, sequenced in a study of identical twins (dated by TCRdb to about 2016). The method behind the library was 5' RACE. Sequenced on an Illumina HiSeq 2000. The public reads were quality trimmed at Q25 with fastp and then assembled into clones with MiXCR by TCRdb, keeping productive beta chains. All rows with the same CDR3 protein become a single entry with the most common DNA and genes. The sample table records 1,800,000 or so distinct CDR3 sequences; around 33% of these occur just once. The ten largest make up approximately 0.29% of the sample. The specimen sequenced was cord blood. All receptors come from a newborn girl in good health.

The V call is TRBV10-3, the J call TRBJ1-6; no firm D call. This CDR3 comprises 13 residues. V was pared by 0 bases and J by 8 bases, with 5 bases between. CDR1 ENHRY and CDR2 SYGVKD come from the germline V gene. The CDR3 sequence is CAISESDYSPLHF. DNA of the CDR3: TGTGCCATCAGTGAGTCCGATTATTCACCCCTCCACTTT.

This clonotype has more than one count but fewer than ten. The rearrangement links TRBV12-3 or TRBV12-4 to TRBJ2-5; D is possibly TRBD1 or TRBD2 (5 bases each). The CDR3 is 14 residues long. V was shortened by 0 bases and J by 11 bases, with 16 bases between the two germline ends. DNA for the CDR3: TGTGCCAGCAGTTTAGCGAAAAGGGTCAGGGAGCAGTACTTC. Translated, it gives CASSLAKRVREQYF.

This clonotype was detected only a few times. This chain joins TRBV12-3 or TRBV12-4 and TRBJ2-5; weak D call: TRBD2 (6 bases). Trimming cost V 6 bases and J 9 bases, with 20 bases left between them. This CDR3 has 14 amino acids. CDR3 residues: CASRLTSGGTAQYF. CDR3 DNA sequence: TGTGCCAGCAGACTGACTAGTGGGGGGACGGCCCAGTACTTC.

The chain combines TRBV10-3 with TRBJ2-1, with TRBD2 matching 8 bases. The CDR3 runs 14 residues. V gave up 5 bases and J gave up 8 bases; unmatched junction bases: 8. The V gene's germline CDR1 is ENHRY and CDR2 SYGVKD. CDR3 nucleotide sequence: TGTGCCATCAGTAGCGGGAGCAGGGTCTATGAGCAGTTCTTC. Protein sequence: CAISSGSRVYEQFF.

The sample holds many counts of this clonotype. The rearrangement uses TRBV3-1 and TRBJ2-5, with 7 bases fitting TRBD2. The V gene's germline CDR1 is LGHDT and CDR2 YNNKEL (reference sequence). V dropped 4 bases and J dropped 7; count of bases not matched to a gene: 12. This CDR3 is 15 amino acids long. The CDR3 bases are TGTGCCAGCAGCCTCAGGACTAGTTCCCTGTGGACCCAGTACTTC. Translating gives CASSLRTSSLWTQYF.

This CDR3 reads CASSKDPAGEQFF. CDR3 nucleotide sequence: TGTGCCAGCAGCAAAGACCCAGCGGGAGAGCAGTTCTTC. The genes are TRBV21-1 and TRBJ2-1; the table's D call, TRBD2, has no DNA check behind it. TRBV21-1 is a pseudogene. This CDR3 is built from 13 residues.

The chain has TRBV6-5 and TRBJ2-1, with 11 bases matching TRBD2. The junction had 10 bases not matched to a gene; V was cut back by 0 bases and J by 0 bases. In germline, CDR1 is MNHEY, CDR2 SVGAGI. The CDR3 is 20 residues long. Here the CDR3 DNA reads TGTGCCAGCAGTTACTCGGGGCTAGCGGGAGGATATTCCTCCTACAATGAGCAGTTCTTC. This codes for CASSYSGLAGGYSSYNEQFF.

This clonotype was counted a few times. V gene TRBV4-2 combines with J gene TRBJ1-5; D call uncertain. The CDR3 spans 12 residues. Between the trimmed V and J ends, which lost 2 bases and 5 bases, there was a span of 4 bases. The germline V gene encodes CDR1 LGHNA and CDR2 YNFKEQ. The CDR3 here is CASSQPDQPQHF. The CDR3 nucleotides read TGTGCCAGCAGCCAACCGGATCAGCCCCAGCATTTT.

The chain links TRBV14 to TRBJ2-7; D might be TRBD2 (6 bases). Germline assignment: CDR1 SGHDN and CDR2 FVKESK. The V end was cut by 4 bases, the J end by 7 bases, with 26 bases between. The CDR3 is 17 residues long. The CDR3 sequence is CASSPNGILGTGGEQYF. The CDR3 DNA follows: TGTGCCAGCAGCCCAAACGGCATCTTAGGGACCGGGGGTGAGCAGTACTTC.

V usage is TRBV5-4 and J usage is TRBJ2-3, with D uncertain. This CDR3 has 11 amino acids. Germline CDR1 reads SGHNT; CDR2 reads YYREEE (reference sequence). V was pared by 9 bases and J by 8 bases, with 13 bases between. The CDR3: CAILVPGTQYF. In nucleotides, the CDR3 is TGTGCCATCTTGGTTCCCGGTACGCAGTATTTT.

V usage is TRBV28 and J usage is TRBJ2-7; D remains unclear. The V end was cut by 4 bases, the J end by 3 bases, with 13 bases between. The CDR3 is made up of 14 amino acids. The germline V gene has CDR1 MDHEN and CDR2 SYDVKM. The CDR3 region has the DNA TGTGCCAGCAGTTCGCCCTCAATAGGCTACGAGCAGTACTTC. Its translation is CASSSPSIGYEQYF. Drawing the rest from reference TRBV28 and TRBJ2-7, the complete variable domain is DVKVTQSSRYLVKRTGEKVFLECVQDMDHENMFWYRQDPGLGLRLIYFSYDVKMKEKGDIPEGYSVSREKKERFSLILESASTNQTSMYLCASSSPSIGYEQYFGPGTRLTVT.

This clonotype showed up just a few times. The CDR3 DNA sequence: TGCAGTGCTAGCCAGGGGGACAGTGGCTACACCTTC. Translation: CSASQGDSGYTF. V and J are TRBV20-1 and TRBJ1-2, with TRBD1 identical over 7 bases. The CDR3 sequence is 12 residues long. Trimming cost V 3 bases and J 7 bases; bases outside gene matches: 5. Germline values: CDR1 DFQATT, CDR2 SNEGSKA (reference sequence).

The chain recombines TRBV4-2 with TRBJ2-7; D possibly corresponds to TRBD2 (6 bases). Germline lookup yields CDR1 LGHNA and CDR2 YNFKEQ. This CDR3 region has 14 residues. With 1 base removed from V and 2 bases from J, the gap between germline ends came to 9 bases. The CDR3 DNA sequence: TGTGCCAGCAGCCAAGGACTAGTAACCTACGAGCAGTACTTC. It specifies CASSQGLVTYEQYF.

The gene calls are TRBV7-2 and TRBJ2-3; D remains ambiguous. V was cut by 5 bases and J by 2 bases, with 5 bases left in between. Germline assignment: CDR1 SGHTA and CDR2 FQGNSA. CDR3 length: 12 amino acids. The CDR3 sequence is CASSIHTDTQYF. As DNA, the CDR3 is TGTGCCAGCAGCATACACACAGATACGCAGTATTTT.